The rows below give T cell receptor beta chains drawn from one sample of a study of identical twins. From the 5' RACE reads, TCRdb called clonotypes with MiXCR, one entry per CDR3 protein. The sample has hundreds of thousands of distinct CDR3 sequences; approximately 9% are singletons. The sequenced sample was memory (CD45RO+) T cells sorted from blood. These receptors came from a woman between 18 and 29 years old in good health. Both conserved end residues are part of each CDR3. A D gene is named only where the DNA matches it firmly. Not every row has a clone size; where given, it reads once, few, many or a size class.

CDR3 length	V gene	D gene	clone size	J gene	CDR3 protein	CDR3 DNA
16	TRBV5-4	TRBD1	NA	TRBJ2-2	CASRPRTGGLTGELFF	TGTGCCAGCAGGCCAAGAACAGGGGGATTGACCGGGGAGCTGTTTTTT
16	TRBV6-1	NA	NA	TRBJ2-1	CASRGLAGLYYNEQFF	TGTGCCAGCAGGGGACTTGCGGGCTTATACTACAATGAGCAGTTCTTC
14	TRBV6-1	NA	few	TRBJ2-4	CASSTGPITDIQYF	TGTGCCAGCAGCACAGGGCCCATTACGGACATTCAGTACTTC
14	TRBV20-1	NA	few	TRBJ2-3	CSARLTGATDTQYF	TGCAGTGCTCGTTTAACGGGGGCGACAGATACGCAGTATTTT
14	TRBV27	NA	many	TRBJ2-1	CASRDSSVHNEQFF	TGTGCCAGCAGGGACTCCTCCGTACACAATGAGCAGTTCTTC
13	TRBV2	NA	many	TRBJ2-5	CASSLYLQETQYF	TGTGCCAGCAGTTTGTATTTGCAAGAGACCCAGTACTTC
13	TRBV18	NA	few	TRBJ2-7	CASSPAGSYEQYF	TGTGCCAGCTCACCAGCAGGGTCCTACGAGCAGTACTTC
14	TRBV2	TRBD1	NA	TRBJ2-7	CASSSGTETYEQYF	TGTGCCAGCAGTTCCGGGACAGAGACCTACGAGCAGTACTTC
12	TRBV13	NA	NA	TRBJ2-1	CASRGGSDEQFF	TGTGCCAGCAGGGGGGGTTCGGATGAGCAGTTCTTC
15	TRBV7-9	TRBD2	NA	TRBJ2-5	CASSTTLAGGKTQYF	TGTGCCAGCAGCACAACGCTAGCGGGGGGAAAGACCCAGTACTTC
15	TRBV10-3	NA	many	TRBJ1-2	CAISELVLGERGYTF	TGTGCCATCAGTGAATTGGTTTTGGGAGAGAGAGGCTACACCTTC
17	TRBV15	NA	NA	TRBJ2-2	CATSSAPGTANTGELFF	TGTGCCACCAGCAGTGCCCCCGGGACGGCGAACACCGGGGAGCTGTTTTTT
13	TRBV7-9	NA	many	TRBJ2-7	CASSHPRPYEQYF	TGTGCCAGCAGCCACCCGAGGCCCTACGAGCAGTACTTC
13	TRBV29-1	TRBD1	many	TRBJ2-1	CSVRQGGYNEQFF	TGCAGCGTCCGACAGGGGGGCTACAATGAGCAGTTCTTC
15	TRBV12-3/TRBV12-4	NA	many	TRBJ2-1	CASSPEGGAVNEQFF	TGTGCCAGCAGCCCCGAGGGGGGGGCTGTTAATGAGCAGTTCTTC
15	TRBV15	NA	NA	TRBJ1-1	CATSSIVGRGTEAFF	TGTGCCACCAGCAGCATTGTGGGGAGAGGGACTGAAGCTTTCTTT
14	TRBV18	TRBD2	few	TRBJ2-7	CASSNPAGGSEQYF	TGTGCCAGCTCAAATCCAGCGGGAGGGAGCGAGCAGTACTTC
14	TRBV6-5	NA	few	TRBJ1-2	CASSYAAGGRSYTF	TGTGCCAGCAGTTACGCCGCGGGGGGGCGTAGCTACACCTTC
14	TRBV6-2/TRBV6-3	NA	many	TRBJ2-7	CASRAALVPYEQYF	TGTGCCAGCAGGGCTGCATTGGTACCCTACGAGCAGTACTTC
12	TRBV7-9	NA	few	TRBJ1-5	CASSLVGQPQHF	TGTGCCAGCAGCCTCGTAGGTCAGCCCCAGCATTTT
15	TRBV12-3/TRBV12-4	NA	NA	TRBJ2-6	CASSWVISGANVLTF	TGTGCCAGCAGTTGGGTGATCTCTGGGGCCAACGTCCTGACTTTC
15	TRBV20-1	TRBD2	NA	TRBJ2-1	CSARGELAGGNEQFF	TGCAGTGCTAGAGGAGAACTAGCGGGAGGGAATGAGCAGTTCTTC
12	TRBV20-1	NA	few	TRBJ2-4	CSAGRGLNIQYF	TGCAGTGCTGGACGGGGCCTAAACATTCAGTACTTC
14	TRBV12-3/TRBV12-4	NA	many	TRBJ2-3	CASSLGLVTDTQYF	TGTGCCAGCAGTTTAGGACTAGTCACAGATACGCAGTATTTT
14	TRBV6-5	NA	NA	TRBJ2-7	CASRYRRFSYEQYF	TGTGCCAGCAGATACAGACGGTTTTCCTACGAGCAGTACTTC
14	TRBV5-1	NA	NA	TRBJ2-7	CASSWQGTLNEQYF	TGCGCCAGCAGCTGGCAGGGGACTCTAAACGAGCAGTACTTC